The rows below give T cell receptor beta chains drawn from one sample of a study of breast tumors, draining lymph nodes, adjacent tissues. TCRdb reanalysed the multiplex PCR reads using MiXCR and keeps one entry per CDR3 protein. The sample has some 200,000 distinct CDR3 sequences; approximately 33% are singletons. The sequenced sample was axillary lymph node tissue. These receptors were taken from a female donor with breast cancer. Some clones in this sample may be carry-over from other donors' samples. CDR3s include the opening cysteine and the closing phenylalanine or tryptophan. Each record gives: V gene, CDR3 length, J gene, clone size, D gene, CDR3 protein, CDR3 DNA. A D gene is named only where the DNA matches it firmly. Where a row states a size, it is once, few, many or the class of an expanded clone; other rows omit it.

TRBV20-1	16	TRBJ2-1	-	-	CSAREGGGPTANEQFF	TGCAGTGCTAGAGAAGGCGGCGGTCCTACGGCCAATGAGCAATTCTTC
TRBV11-2	15	TRBJ2-5	-	-	CASSLVGSSGETQYF	TGTGCCAGCAGCTTAGTCGGGAGTAGCGGCGAGACCCAGTACTTC
TRBV19	13	TRBJ2-3	-	-	CATSTRGADTQYF	TGTGCCACCTCGACACGGGGTGCAGATACGCAGTATTTT
TRBV6-6	13	TRBJ2-2	few	-	CASSHVGTGELFF	TGTGCCAGCAGTCACGTCGGGACCGGGGAGCTGTTTTTT
TRBV6-5	13	TRBJ1-5	many	-	CASRIGINQPQHF	TGTGCCAGCAGGATCGGAATCAATCAGCCCCAGCATTTT
TRBV10-3	15	TRBJ2-3	-	TRBD2	CAISEGTSGTDTQYF	TGTGCCATCAGTGAGGGGACTAGCGGCACAGATACGCAGTATTTT
TRBV20-1	12	TRBJ2-3	-	TRBD2	CSARTREDTQYF	TGCAGTGCCCGGACTAGAGAGGATACGCAGTATTTT
TRBV19	17	TRBJ2-1	many	-	CASSIAGRGSPFNEQFF	TGTGCCAGTAGTATAGCGGGGCGGGGATCCCCCTTTAATGAGCAGTTCTTC
TRBV12-3/TRBV12-4	16	TRBJ1-5	many	-	CASSFTTEFVNQPQHF	TGTGCCAGCAGTTTCACGACAGAGTTTGTCAATCAGCCCCAGCATTTT
TRBV28	16	TRBJ1-5	-	-	CASSSPRGGTNQPQHF	TGTGCCAGCAGTTCCCCCCGGGGAGGGACCAATCAGCCCCAGCATTTT
TRBV5-1	14	TRBJ1-1	-	-	CASSSRALNTEAFF	TGCGCCAGCAGCTCTCGGGCCTTGAACACTGAAGCTTTCTTT
TRBV20-1	16	TRBJ2-3	many	-	CSARGARQGRADTQYF	TGCAGTGCTAGAGGAGCGAGGCAGGGACGGGCAGATACGCAGTATTTT
TRBV2	11	TRBJ2-6	few	-	CASNGGNVLTF	TGTGCCAGCAATGGCGGCAACGTCCTGACTTTC
TRBV20-1	16	TRBJ2-7	few	TRBD2	CSAEQRDSGTGDEQYF	TGCAGTGCTGAGCAAAGAGATAGCGGGACTGGGGACGAGCAGTACTTC
TRBV9	13	TRBJ1-5	many	-	CASSQSRYQPQHF	TGTGCCAGCAGCCAAAGTCGCTATCAGCCCCAGCATTTT
TRBV5-8	15	TRBJ2-7	many	TRBD1	CASSKNRGRLYEQYF	TGTGCCAGCAGCAAAAACAGGGGTCGCCTCTACGAGCAGTACTTC
TRBV4-2	16	TRBJ1-3	many	-	CASSQPRGALGNTIYF	TGTGCCAGCAGCCAACCACGGGGCGCACTCGGAAACACCATATATTTT
TRBV9	16	TRBJ2-2	-	TRBD1	CASSSTGGAGTGELFF	TGTGCCAGCAGCTCCACAGGGGGCGCGGGCACCGGGGAGCTGTTTTTT
TRBV6-1	15	TRBJ1-5	many	-	CASRLDTYSNQPQHF	TGTGCCAGCAGATTAGACACTTATAGCAATCAGCCCCAGCATTTT
TRBV6-1	13	TRBJ1-2	many	-	CASSEGSSGGYTF	TGTGCCAGCAGTGAGGGGTCTTCTGGAGGCTACACCTTC
TRBV19	14	TRBJ1-1	-	-	CATAQGPMNTEAFF	TGTGCCACCGCTCAGGGGCCGATGAACACTGAAGCTTTCTTT
TRBV20-1	14	TRBJ2-7	many	TRBD2	CSATGLAGAQEQYF	TGCAGTGCTACGGGACTAGCGGGGGCTCAAGAGCAGTACTTC
TRBV6-2/TRBV6-3	14	TRBJ2-2	-	TRBD1	CASSPWDRFGELFF	TGTGCCAGCAGTCCCTGGGACAGGTTCGGGGAGCTGTTTTTT
TRBV5-1	13	TRBJ1-2	-	-	CASRGGRSYGYTF	TGCGCCAGCAGGGGGGGTAGAAGCTATGGCTACACCTTC
TRBV7-2	15	TRBJ2-3	many	TRBD1	CASSLVVTGADTQYF	TGTGCCAGCAGCTTAGTGGTCACAGGGGCAGATACGCAGTATTTT
TRBV6-1	15	TRBJ1-1	-	TRBD1	CASRVTPTGGTEAFF	TGTGCCAGCAGGGTCACTCCTACAGGGGGGACTGAAGCTTTCTTT
TRBV20-1	14	TRBJ1-6	once	-	CSASLGAGNSPLHF	TGCAGTGCTAGCCTGGGGGCAGGGAATTCACCCCTCCACTTT
TRBV7-9	17	TRBJ2-3	-	TRBD2	CASSLVGTSRSTDTQYF	TGTGCCAGCAGCTTAGTCGGGACTAGCAGAAGCACAGATACGCAGTATTTT
TRBV6-6	15	TRBJ2-1	-	TRBD2	CASSYEAGLGNEQFF	TGTGCCAGCAGTTACGAGGCGGGACTAGGCAATGAGCAGTTCTTC
TRBV18	13	TRBJ1-4	many	TRBD1	CASSPRDSEKLFF	TGTGCCAGCTCACCACGGGACAGTGAAAAACTGTTTTTT
TRBV19	13	TRBJ2-3	-	-	CASSKVVTDTQYF	TGTGCCAGTAGTAAGGTCGTCACAGATACGCAGTATTTT
TRBV20-1	16	TRBJ2-2	many	TRBD1	CSASSPGQANTGELFF	TGCAGTGCTAGTTCGCCAGGACAGGCGAACACCGGGGAGCTGTTTTTT
TRBV15	13	TRBJ2-1	many	TRBD1	CATSGDRGNEQFF	TGTGCCACCAGCGGGGACAGGGGAAATGAGCAGTTCTTC
TRBV7-6	15	TRBJ2-7	many	-	CASSTHRDRTYEQYF	TGTGCCAGCAGCACCCACAGGGACCGTACCTACGAGCAGTACTTC
TRBV5-1	15	TRBJ1-5	many	-	CASSPSGDSNQPQHF	TGCGCCAGCAGCCCCTCAGGGGATAGCAATCAGCCCCAGCATTTT
TRBV2	15	TRBJ1-2	-	-	CASSGKLTGGYGYTF	TGTGCCAGCAGTGGAAAGTTGACCGGCGGCTATGGCTACACCTTC
TRBV12-3/TRBV12-4	13	TRBJ2-6	-	-	CASRAGQANVLTF	TGTGCCAGCAGGGCGGGACAGGCCAACGTCCTGACTTTC
TRBV7-3	13	TRBJ1-3	many	-	CASSLTEGNTIYF	TGTGCCAGCAGCCTGACAGAGGGAAACACCATATATTTT
TRBV7-9	15	TRBJ2-5	once	TRBD2	CASSPARGGGETQYF	TGTGCCAGCAGCCCGGCCCGGGGGGGAGGAGAGACCCAGTACTTC
TRBV11-2	14	TRBJ2-3	-	-	CASSSGHRADTQYF	TGTGCCAGCAGCTCAGGTCACCGTGCTGATACGCAGTATTTT
TRBV5-6	15	TRBJ2-1	-	TRBD1	CASSPDRVIGNEQFF	TGTGCCAGCAGCCCGGACAGGGTAATAGGCAATGAGCAGTTCTTC
TRBV2	12	TRBJ2-6	-	TRBD1	CASTDRGNTEAF	TGTGCCAGCACCGACAGGGGTAACACTGAAGCTTTC
TRBV6-1	16	TRBJ2-7	many	-	CASSAEGTGGTYEQYF	TGTGCCAGCAGTGCCGAAGGTACAGGTGGCACCTACGAGCAGTACTTC
TRBV7-9	13	TRBJ1-1	-	-	CASSLRGAIEAFF	TGTGCCAGCAGCCTAAGGGGAGCGATTGAAGCTTTCTTT
TRBV19	13	TRBJ2-1	many	TRBD2	CASTPGGGDEQFF	TGTGCCAGTACCCCGGGGGGGGGCGATGAGCAGTTCTTC
TRBV5-1	13	TRBJ2-5	many	TRBD2	CASSGTNQETQYF	TGCGCCAGCAGCGGGACTAACCAAGAGACCCAGTACTTC
TRBV3-1	14	TRBJ1-3	many	-	CASSQNRFGNTIYF	TGTGCCAGCAGCCAGAATCGGTTCGGAAACACCATATATTTT
TRBV7-6	17	TRBJ1-4	many	TRBD1	CASSRTGGTGLGEKLFF	TGTGCCAGCAGCCGTACGGGGGGGACAGGGCTTGGCGAAAAACTGTTTTTT
TRBV12-5	16	TRBJ2-3	many	-	CASGLGAQSGTDTQYF	TGTGCTAGTGGTTTGGGAGCGCAATCAGGCACAGATACGCAGTATTTT
TRBV7-6	15	TRBJ2-7	many	TRBD2	CASSFGAGVRYEQYF	TGTGCCAGCAGCTTTGGGGCGGGAGTTAGGTACGAGCAGTACTTC
TRBV19	18	TRBJ1-5	many	TRBD1	CASSMGPLRGQRGQPQHF	TGTGCCAGTAGTATGGGTCCCCTCAGGGGGCAAAGAGGTCAGCCCCAGCATTTT
TRBV20-1	13	TRBJ2-1	many	-	CSARVDFNNEQFF	TGCAGTGCTAGAGTGGATTTCAACAATGAGCAGTTCTTC
TRBV20-1	19	TRBJ2-1	many	-	CSARKPAGTDRPNYNEQFF	TGCAGTGCTAGAAAACCGGCCGGAACCGACAGGCCCAACTACAATGAGCAGTTCTTC
TRBV20-1	15	TRBJ1-5	many	TRBD1	CSATTTGRGNQPQHF	TGCAGTGCTACTACGACAGGGCGGGGCAATCAGCCCCAGCATTTT
TRBV2	15	TRBJ1-2	many	TRBD1	CASSWTGLYDYGYTF	TGTGCCAGCAGTTGGACAGGCCTGTATGACTATGGCTACACCTTC